This T cell receptor beta chain was found in a study of neurological immune-mediated disorders. The CDR3 totals 14 residues. J gave up 4 bases and V 6 bases, and 8 bases lay outside the gene matches. Germline assignment: CDR1 SQVTM and CDR2 ANQGSEA. This clonotype was observed many times. MiXCR, applied by TCRdb to the 5' RACE reads, yields one record per CDR3 protein. The repertoire holds about 46,000 distinct CDR3 sequences, with around 10% as singletons. The receptor was derived from a man aged 65 to 85 with HTLV-1-associated myelopathy (HAM/TSP). Material: PBMCs. The J gene is TRBJ2-1, the V gene TRBV29-1; the match to TRBD1 covers 8 bases. This chain's CDR3 is CSVDLGQGYNEQFF. CDR3 bases: TGCAGCGTCGACCTTGGACAGGGTTACAATGAGCAGTTCTTC.